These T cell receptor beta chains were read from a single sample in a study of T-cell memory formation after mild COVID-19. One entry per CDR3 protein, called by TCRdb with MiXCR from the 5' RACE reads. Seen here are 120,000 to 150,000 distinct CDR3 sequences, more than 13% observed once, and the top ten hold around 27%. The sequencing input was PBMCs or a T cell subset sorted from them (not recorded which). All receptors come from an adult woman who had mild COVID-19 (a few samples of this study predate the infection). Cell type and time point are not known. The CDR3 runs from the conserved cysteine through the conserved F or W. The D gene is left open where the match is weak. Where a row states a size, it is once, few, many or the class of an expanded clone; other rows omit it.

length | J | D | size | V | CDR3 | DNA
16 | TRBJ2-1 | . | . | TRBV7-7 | CASSFSDIIGGNEQFF | TGTGCCAGCAGCTTTTCCGACATCATTGGTGGGAATGAGCAGTTCTTC
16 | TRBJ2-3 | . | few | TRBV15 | CATSRDRRGATDTQYF | TGTGCCACCAGCAGAGATCGTCGGGGGGCCACAGATACGCAGTATTTT
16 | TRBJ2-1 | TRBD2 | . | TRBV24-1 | CATSDYLAGTNNEQFF | TGTGCCACCAGTGATTACCTAGCGGGGACGAACAATGAGCAGTTCTTC
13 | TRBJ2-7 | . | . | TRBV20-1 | CSAFEQDNGEQYF | TGCAGTGCTTTCGAACAGGACAATGGCGAGCAGTACTTC
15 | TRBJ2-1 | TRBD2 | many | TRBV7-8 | CASSFSGGRYNEQFF | TGTGCCAGCAGCTTCAGCGGGGGGCGCTACAATGAGCAGTTCTTC
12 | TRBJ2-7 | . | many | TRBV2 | CASSEEGYEQYF | TGTGCCAGCAGTGAAGAGGGCTACGAGCAGTACTTC
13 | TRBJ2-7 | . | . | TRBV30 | CAWNRVSAYEQYF | TGTGCCTGGAACAGGGTATCTGCCTACGAGCAGTACTTC
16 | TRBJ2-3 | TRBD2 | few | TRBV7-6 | CASSLAASGSPDTQYF | TGTGCCAGCAGCTTAGCGGCTAGCGGGAGCCCAGATACGCAGTATTTT
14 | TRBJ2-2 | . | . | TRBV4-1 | CASSQDSETGELFF | TGCGCCAGCAGCCAAGATAGTGAAACCGGGGAGCTGTTTTTT
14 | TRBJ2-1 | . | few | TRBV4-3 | CASSDRGTNNEQFF | TGCGCCAGCAGCGATAGGGGGACTAACAATGAGCAGTTCTTC
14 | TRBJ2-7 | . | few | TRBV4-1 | CASSQSGPSYEQYF | TGCGCCAGCAGCCAGTCAGGTCCCTCCTACGAGCAGTACTTC
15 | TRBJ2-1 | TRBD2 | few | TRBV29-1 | CSVEDWAGGYNEQFF | TGCAGCGTTGAAGATTGGGCGGGAGGGTACAATGAGCAGTTCTTC
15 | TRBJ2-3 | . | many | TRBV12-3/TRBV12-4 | CASLGLIRLTDTQYF | TGTGCCAGTCTCGGACTGATCCGTCTCACAGATACGCAGTATTTT
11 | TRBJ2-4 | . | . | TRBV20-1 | CSAKLDRIKYF | TGCAGTGCTAAGCTAGACAGGATTAAGTACTTC
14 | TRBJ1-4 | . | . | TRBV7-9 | CASTRGATNEKLFF | TGTGCCAGCACCCGTGGTGCGACTAATGAAAAACTGTTTTTT
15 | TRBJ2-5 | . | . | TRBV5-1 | CASSLGPPVGETQYF | TGCGCCAGCAGCTTGGGGCCCCCGGTGGGAGAGACCCAGTACTTC
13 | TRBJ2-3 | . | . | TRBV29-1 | CSVELSGADTQYF | TGCAGCGTTGAATTGTCGGGAGCAGATACGCAGTATTTT
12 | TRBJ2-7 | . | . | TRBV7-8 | CASSYPPYEQYF | TGTGCCAGCAGCTATCCGCCCTACGAGCAGTACTTC
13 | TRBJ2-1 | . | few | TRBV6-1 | CASWQELYNEQFF | TGTGCCAGCTGGCAGGAATTATACAATGAGCAGTTCTTC
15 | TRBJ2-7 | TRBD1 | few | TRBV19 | CASSIGTGGSYEQYF | TGTGCCAGTAGTATAGGTACAGGGGGCTCGTACGAGCAGTACTTC
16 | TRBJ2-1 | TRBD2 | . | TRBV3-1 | CASAATGTRYSDEQFF | TGTGCCAGCGCCGCGACCGGGACTAGGTATTCAGATGAGCAGTTCTTC
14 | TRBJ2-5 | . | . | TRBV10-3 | CAISEWGLEETQYF | TGTGCCATCAGTGAGTGGGGTCTAGAAGAGACCCAGTACTTC
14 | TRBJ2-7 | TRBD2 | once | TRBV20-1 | CSAGDRDYTYEQYF | TGCAGTGCCGGGGACCGGGACTACACCTACGAGCAGTACTTC
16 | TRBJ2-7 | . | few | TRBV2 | CASSEDGGGSPYEQYF | TGTGCCAGCAGTGAAGATGGGGGCGGGAGCCCCTACGAGCAGTACTTC
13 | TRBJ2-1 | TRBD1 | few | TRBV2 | CASRWTGGNEQFF | TGTGCCAGCAGGTGGACAGGGGGCAATGAGCAGTTCTTC
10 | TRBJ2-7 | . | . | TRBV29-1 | CSVGLDKQYF | TGCAGCGTTGGGCTGGACAAGCAGTACTTC
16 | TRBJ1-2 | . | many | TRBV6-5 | CASSYSERGRIYGYTF | TGTGCCAGCAGTTACTCGGAAAGGGGACGTATATATGGCTACACCTTC
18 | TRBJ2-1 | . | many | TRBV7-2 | CASSLAYRERVPYNEQFF | TGTGCCAGCAGCTTAGCGTATCGGGAGCGGGTACCCTACAATGAGCAGTTCTTC
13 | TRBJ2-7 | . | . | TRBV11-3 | CASSSPTLLEQYF | TGTGCCAGCAGCTCGCCGACCCTCCTCGAGCAGTACTTC
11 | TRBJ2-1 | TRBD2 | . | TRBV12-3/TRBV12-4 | CASSHGSGAGF | TGTGCCAGCAGCCACGGGAGCGGGGCGGGTTTC
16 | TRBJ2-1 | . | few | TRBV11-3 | CASSFRGSSSYNEQFF | TGTGCCAGCAGCTTCCGGGGTTCAAGCTCCTACAATGAGCAGTTCTTC
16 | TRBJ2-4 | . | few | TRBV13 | CASSLGLALAKNIQYF | TGTGCCAGCAGCTTAGGGCTAGCGTTAGCCAAAAACATTCAGTACTTC